These T cell receptor beta chains were read from a single sample in a study of T cell changes during pregnancy in multiple sclerosis. Assay used: immunoSEQ multiplex PCR; TCRdb lists only in-frame clones, some missing. The table shows 70,000 to 80,000 clones, with roughly 94% occurring only once. This specimen was peripheral blood, taken in the third trimester of pregnancy. These receptors originate from a female donor with multiple sclerosis, enrolled in a pregnancy study. Both conserved end residues are part of each CDR3. Fields, in order: J gene, V gene, clone size, D gene, CDR3 DNA, CDR3 protein. D genes are given only for firm matches. A row's size may be missing; if present it is once, few, many or a size class.

TRBJ2-2,TRBV16,-,-,TGTGCCAGCAGCCAATCCGTCTCCTTCACCGGGGAGCTGTTTTTT,CASSQSVSFTGELFF
TRBJ1-2,TRBV19,-,-,TGTGCCAGTAGATTCCCCGGGAACTATGGCTACACCTTC,CASRFPGNYGYTF
TRBJ1-3,TRBV6-1,-,-,TGTGCCCTGAGGTCATCCTCTACCGGAAACACCATATATTTT,CALRSSSTGNTIYF
TRBJ1-3,TRBV7-2,-,TRBD1,TGTGCCAGCAGCTTCGGACAGGCTGACTCTGGAAACACCATATATTTT,CASSFGQADSGNTIYF
TRBJ1-6,TRBV21-1,-,-,TGTGCCAGCAGCAATGGACCAGCGGGGGGCAGCCCCAATTCACCCCTCCACTTT,CASSNGPAGGSPNSPLHF
TRBJ2-1,TRBV19,-,-,TGTGCCAGTAGTATAGACCCGACTTGGAATGAGCAGTTCTTC,CASSIDPTWNEQFF
TRBJ2-2,TRBV19,-,-,TGTGCCAGTAGTACCCAAAACACCGGGGAGCTGTTTTTT,CASSTQNTGELFF
TRBJ1-4,TRBV5-4,-,-,TGTGCCAGCACAGGGGATGCAACTAATGAAAAACTGTTTTTT,CASTGDATNEKLFF
TRBJ1-6,TRBV9,once,-,TGTGCCAGCAGCTATACACCTTCTGGTAATTCACCCCTCCACTTT,CASSYTPSGNSPLHF
TRBJ2-3,TRBV11-1,-,-,TGTGCCAGCAGCGATGAGCACAGGAGCACAGATACGCAGTATTTT,CASSDEHRSTDTQYF
TRBJ1-1,TRBV29-1,-,TRBD1,TGCAGCGTTGTCGGGGACAGGATATTGAACACTGAAGCTTTCTTT,CSVVGDRILNTEAFF
TRBJ2-1,TRBV6-5,-,TRBD2,TGTGCCAGCAGTTACCGGGGGGGGGTTGGCAATGAGCAGTTCTTC,CASSYRGGVGNEQFF